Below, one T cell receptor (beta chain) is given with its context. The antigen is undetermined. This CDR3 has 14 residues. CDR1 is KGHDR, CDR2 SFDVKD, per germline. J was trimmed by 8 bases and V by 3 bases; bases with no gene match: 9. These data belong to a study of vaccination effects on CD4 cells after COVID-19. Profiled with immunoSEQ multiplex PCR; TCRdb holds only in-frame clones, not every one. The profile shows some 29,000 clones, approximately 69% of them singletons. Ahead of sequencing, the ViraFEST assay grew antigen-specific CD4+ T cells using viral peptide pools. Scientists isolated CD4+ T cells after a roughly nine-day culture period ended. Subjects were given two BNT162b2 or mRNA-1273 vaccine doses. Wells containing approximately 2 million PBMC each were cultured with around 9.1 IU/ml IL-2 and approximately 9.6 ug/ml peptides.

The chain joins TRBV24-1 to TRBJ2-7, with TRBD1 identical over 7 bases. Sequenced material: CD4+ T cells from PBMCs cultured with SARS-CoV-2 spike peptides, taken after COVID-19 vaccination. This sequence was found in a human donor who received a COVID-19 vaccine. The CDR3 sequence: CATSDDGEQGKQYF. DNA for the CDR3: TGTGCCACCAGTGATGACGGTGAACAGGGGAAGCAGTACTTC.